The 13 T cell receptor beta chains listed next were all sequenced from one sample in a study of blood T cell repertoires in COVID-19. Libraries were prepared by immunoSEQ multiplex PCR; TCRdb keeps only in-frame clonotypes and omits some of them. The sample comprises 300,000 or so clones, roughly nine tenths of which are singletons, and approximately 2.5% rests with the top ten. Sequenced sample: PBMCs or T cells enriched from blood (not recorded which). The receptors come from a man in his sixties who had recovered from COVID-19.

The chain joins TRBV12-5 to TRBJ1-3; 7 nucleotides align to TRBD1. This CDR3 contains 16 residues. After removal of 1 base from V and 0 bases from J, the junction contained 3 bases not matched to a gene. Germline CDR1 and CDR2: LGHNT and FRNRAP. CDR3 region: CASGLATGASGNTIYF. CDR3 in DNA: TGTGCTAGTGGTTTGGCAACAGGGGCCTCTGGAAACACCATATATTTT.

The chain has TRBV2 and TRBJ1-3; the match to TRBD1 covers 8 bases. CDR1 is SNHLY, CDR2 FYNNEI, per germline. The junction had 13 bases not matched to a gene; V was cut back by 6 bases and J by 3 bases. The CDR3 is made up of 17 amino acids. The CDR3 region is CASSRVRGQGSGNTIYF. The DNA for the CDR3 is TGTGCCAGCAGCCGGGTCAGGGGGCAGGGGAGTGGAAACACCATATATTTT.

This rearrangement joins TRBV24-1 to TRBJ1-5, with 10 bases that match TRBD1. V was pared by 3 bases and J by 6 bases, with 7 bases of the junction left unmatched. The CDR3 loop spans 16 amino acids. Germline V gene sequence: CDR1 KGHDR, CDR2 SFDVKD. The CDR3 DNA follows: TGTGCCACCAGTGATCGGACAGGGGGGCAGGGTCAGCCCCAGCATTTT. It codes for CATSDRTGGQGQPQHF.

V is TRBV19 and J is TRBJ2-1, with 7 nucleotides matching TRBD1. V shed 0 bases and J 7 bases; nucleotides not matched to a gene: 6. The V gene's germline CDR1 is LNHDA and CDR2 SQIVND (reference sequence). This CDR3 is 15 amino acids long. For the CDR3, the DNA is TGTGCCAGTAGTATAGACGCGGACAGGTATAATGAGCAGTTCTTC. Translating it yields CASSIDADRYNEQFF.

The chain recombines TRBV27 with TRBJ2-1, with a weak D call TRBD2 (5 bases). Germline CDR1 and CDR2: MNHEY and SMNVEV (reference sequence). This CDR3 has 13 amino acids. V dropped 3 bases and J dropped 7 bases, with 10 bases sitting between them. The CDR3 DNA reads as TGTGCCAGCAGTTTTGGCAGGAGGAATGAGCAGTTCTTC. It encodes CASSFGRRNEQFF.

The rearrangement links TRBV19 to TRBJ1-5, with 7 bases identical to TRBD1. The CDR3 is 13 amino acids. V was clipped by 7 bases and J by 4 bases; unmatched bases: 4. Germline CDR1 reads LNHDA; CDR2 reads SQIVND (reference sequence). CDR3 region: CASIGQANQPQHF. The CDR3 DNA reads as TGTGCCAGTATAGGACAGGCAAATCAGCCCCAGCATTTT.

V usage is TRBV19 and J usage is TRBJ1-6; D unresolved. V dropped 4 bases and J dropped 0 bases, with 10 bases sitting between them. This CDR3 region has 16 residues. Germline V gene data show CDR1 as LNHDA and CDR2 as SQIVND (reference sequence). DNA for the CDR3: TGTGCCAGTAGTACTTGGAGGAGCTCCTATAATTCACCCCTCCACTTT. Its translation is CASSTWRSSYNSPLHF.

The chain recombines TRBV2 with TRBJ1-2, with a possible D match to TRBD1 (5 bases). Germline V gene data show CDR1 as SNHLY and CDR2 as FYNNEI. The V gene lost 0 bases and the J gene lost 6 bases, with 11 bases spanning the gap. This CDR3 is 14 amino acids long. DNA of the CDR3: TGTGCCAGCAGTGAAGCGCCAGGGTACAATGGCTACACCTTC. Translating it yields CASSEAPGYNGYTF.

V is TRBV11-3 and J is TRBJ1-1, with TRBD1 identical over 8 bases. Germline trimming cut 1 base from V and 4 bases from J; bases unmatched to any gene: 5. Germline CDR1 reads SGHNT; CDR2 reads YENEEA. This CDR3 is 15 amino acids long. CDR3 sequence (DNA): TGTGCCAGCAGCTTAGGTCAGGGGGCCTTCACTGAAGCTTTCTTT. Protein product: CASSLGQGAFTEAFF.

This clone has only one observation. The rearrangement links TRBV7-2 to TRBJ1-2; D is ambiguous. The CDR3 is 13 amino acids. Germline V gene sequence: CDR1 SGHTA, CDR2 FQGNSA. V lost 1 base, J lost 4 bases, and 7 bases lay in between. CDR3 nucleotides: TGTGCCAGCAGCTTAGATTCGTCCTATGGCTACACCTTC. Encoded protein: CASSLDSSYGYTF.

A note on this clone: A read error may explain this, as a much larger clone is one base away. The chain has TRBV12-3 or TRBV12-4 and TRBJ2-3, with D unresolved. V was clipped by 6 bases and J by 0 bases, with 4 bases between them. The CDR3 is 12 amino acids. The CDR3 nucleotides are TGTGCCAGCAGACTTAGCACAGATACGCAGTATTTT. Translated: CASRLSTDTQYF.

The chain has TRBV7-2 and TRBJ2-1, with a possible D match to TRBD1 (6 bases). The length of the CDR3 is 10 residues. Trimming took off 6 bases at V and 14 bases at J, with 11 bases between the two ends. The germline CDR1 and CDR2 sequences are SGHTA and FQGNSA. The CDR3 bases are TGTGCCAGCAGTCCAGAGGGGGAGTTCTTC. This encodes CASSPEGEFF. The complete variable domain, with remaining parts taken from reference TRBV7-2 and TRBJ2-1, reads GAGVSQSPSNKVTEKGKDVELRCDPISGHTALYWYRQSLGQGLEFLIYFQGNSAPDKSGLPSDRFSAERTGGSVSTLTIQRTQQEDSAVYLCASSPEGEFFGPGTRLTVL.

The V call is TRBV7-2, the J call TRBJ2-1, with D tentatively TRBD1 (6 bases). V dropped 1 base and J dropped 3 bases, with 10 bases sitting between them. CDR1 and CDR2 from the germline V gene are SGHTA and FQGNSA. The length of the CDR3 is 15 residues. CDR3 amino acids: CASSLEGTNYNEQFF. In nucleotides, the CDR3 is TGTGCCAGCAGCTTAGAGGGGACAAACTACAATGAGCAGTTCTTC.